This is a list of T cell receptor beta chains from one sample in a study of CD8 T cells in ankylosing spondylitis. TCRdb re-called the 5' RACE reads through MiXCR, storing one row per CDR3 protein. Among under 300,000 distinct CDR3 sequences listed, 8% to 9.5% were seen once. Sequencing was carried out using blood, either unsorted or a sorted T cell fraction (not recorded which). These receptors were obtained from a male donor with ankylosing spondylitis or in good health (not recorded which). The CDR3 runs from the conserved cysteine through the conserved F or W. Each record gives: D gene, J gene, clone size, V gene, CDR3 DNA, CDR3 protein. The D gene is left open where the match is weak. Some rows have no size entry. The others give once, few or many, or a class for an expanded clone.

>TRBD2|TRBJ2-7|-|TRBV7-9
TGTGCCAGCGAACTAGCGGGGTCATACGAGCAGTACTTC
CASELAGSYEQYF
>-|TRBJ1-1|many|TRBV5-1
TGCGCCAGCAGCTTGTCCACGAACACTGAAGCTTTCTTT
CASSLSTNTEAFF
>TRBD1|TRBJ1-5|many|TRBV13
TGTGCCAGCAGCCTCGGACAGGGGGCAGGGCAGCCCCAGCATTTT
CASSLGQGAGQPQHF
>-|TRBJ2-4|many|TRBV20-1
TGCAGTGCAGGAGACAGGGTCGGGAGCATTCAGTACTTC
CSAGDRVGSIQYF
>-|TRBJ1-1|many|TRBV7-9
TGTGCCAGCAGCTTAGCGGGGGTGACTGAAGCTTTCTTT
CASSLAGVTEAFF
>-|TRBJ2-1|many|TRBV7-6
TGTGCCAGCAGCTTAGCGTTAACTAGTTACAATGAGCAGTTCTTC
CASSLALTSYNEQFF
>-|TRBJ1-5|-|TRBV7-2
TGTGCCAGCAGCCGTCGGCTCGGGATGGGGGGAGAGCCCCAGCATTTT
CASSRRLGMGGEPQHF
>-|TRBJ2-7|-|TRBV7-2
TGTGCCAGCAACTCACCACGACGGGGTGCTTACGAGCAGTACTTC
CASNSPRRGAYEQYF
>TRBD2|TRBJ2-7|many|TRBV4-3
TGCGCCAGCAGCCAGGGACTAGCGGGAGGTTACGAGCAGTACTTC
CASSQGLAGGYEQYF
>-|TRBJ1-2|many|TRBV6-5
TGTGCCAGCAGTTACCGATTGGCTAACTATGGCTACACCTTC
CASSYRLANYGYTF
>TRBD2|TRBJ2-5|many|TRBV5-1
TGCGCCAGCGGGGCTAGCGGCAAAGAGACCCAGTACTTC
CASGASGKETQYF
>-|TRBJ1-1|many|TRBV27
TGTGCCAGCAGTCCATCGGGGCAGCTGAACACTGAAGCTTTCTTT
CASSPSGQLNTEAFF
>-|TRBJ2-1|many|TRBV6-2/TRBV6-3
TGTGCCAGCAGTTACGTGGCACGGAACTCAAATGAGCAGTTCTTC
CASSYVARNSNEQFF
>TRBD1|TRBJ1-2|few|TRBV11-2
TGTGCCAGCAGCTTAGAGGGACAGGGCAGAAACTTCTATGGCTACACCTTC
CASSLEGQGRNFYGYTF
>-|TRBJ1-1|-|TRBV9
TGTGCCAGCAGCGTAGTCCCCTCCCTCGTGGGCACTGAAGCTTTCTTT
CASSVVPSLVGTEAFF
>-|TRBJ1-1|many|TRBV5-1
TGCGCCAGCAGCTTGGATCTTTCCACTGAAGCTTTCTTT
CASSLDLSTEAFF
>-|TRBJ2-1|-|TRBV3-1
TGTGCCAGCAGCCAGAGGACCTCCCCATATTACAATGAGCAGTTCTTC
CASSQRTSPYYNEQFF